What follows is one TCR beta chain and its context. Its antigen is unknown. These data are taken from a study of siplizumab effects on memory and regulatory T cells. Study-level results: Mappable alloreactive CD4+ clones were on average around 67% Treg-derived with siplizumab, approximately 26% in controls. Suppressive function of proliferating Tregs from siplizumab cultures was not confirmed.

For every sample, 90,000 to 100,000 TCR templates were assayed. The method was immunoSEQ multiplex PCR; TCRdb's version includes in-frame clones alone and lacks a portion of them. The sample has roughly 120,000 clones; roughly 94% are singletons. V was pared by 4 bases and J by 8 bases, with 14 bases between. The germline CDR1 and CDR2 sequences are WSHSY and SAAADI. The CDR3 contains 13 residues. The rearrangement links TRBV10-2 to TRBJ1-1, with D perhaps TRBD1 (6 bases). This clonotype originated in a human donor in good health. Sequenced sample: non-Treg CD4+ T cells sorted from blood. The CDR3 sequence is CASSGQVLGEAFF. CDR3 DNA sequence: TGCGCCAGCAGTGGACAGGTGTTAGGCGAAGCTTTCTTT.